The 4 T cell receptor beta chains listed next were all sequenced from one sample in a study of shared clonotypes between healthy human individuals. Method: immunoSEQ multiplex PCR; TCRdb's copy keeps in-frame clones and lacks some. This table holds around 2,000,000 clones, roughly 94% found once. Positively selected for CCR7, the CD45RO-negative cells used as naive CD8 cells excluded terminally differentiated effector memory CD45RA+ cells. Source material: naive CD8+ T cells sorted from blood. The receptor source for this set is a man younger than 35 in good health.

The rearrangement joins TRBV6-5 to TRBJ2-1; TRBD2 aligns across 7 bases. Per the germline V gene, CDR1 is MNHEY and CDR2 is SVGAGI. Trimming cost V 2 bases and J 8 bases; bases outside gene matches: 9. The CDR3 has 15 amino acids. The CDR3 DNA sequence: TGTGCCAGCAGTTACCCGGGAGGCAGGGTTGATGAGCAGTTCTTC. Translation: CASSYPGGRVDEQFF.

This chain connects TRBV30 to TRBJ2-3; TRBD2 might be the D (6 bases). Germline V gene lookup returns CDR1 GTSNPN and CDR2 SVGIG (reference sequence). This CDR3 is built from 15 residues. Trimming removed 1 base from V and 6 bases from J, with 17 bases in between. The CDR3, as DNA: TGTGCCTGGAGTGCTACCCAGGAGGGGTGGGATACGCAGTATTTT. It is translated as CAWSATQEGWDTQYF.

The chain joins TRBV5-6 to TRBJ2-7, with 10 bases aligning to TRBD2. The CDR3 runs to 15 residues. CDR1 and CDR2 from the germline V gene are SGHDT and YYEEEE. V lost 1 base, J lost 3 bases, and 4 bases stayed unmatched. The CDR3 loop is CASSLTSGVGYEQYF. The CDR3 DNA reads TGTGCCAGCAGCTTGACTAGCGGGGTGGGCTACGAGCAGTACTTC.

A word on this clone: Other DNA sequences in the sample encode the same CDR3. This chain connects TRBV27 to TRBJ2-6; no reliable D call. Between the trimmed V and J ends, which lost 0 bases and 0 bases, there was a span of 3 bases. The germline CDR1 and CDR2 sequences are MNHEY and SMNVEV (reference sequence). There are 15 residues in the CDR3. The CDR3 sequence is CASSLSGSGANVLTF. The CDR3 DNA is TGTGCCAGCAGTTTATCTGGCTCTGGGGCCAACGTCCTGACTTTC.